The T cell receptor (beta chain) described here comes from a study of T cell responses to AZD1222 COVID-19 vaccine. This clone was recorded only once. Some clones are missing from TCRdb's copy, which holds only in-frame ones; the method was immunoSEQ multiplex PCR. The sample has roughly 150,000 clones, about nine tenths seen once. The CDR3 contains 14 residues. V was clipped by 5 bases and J by 2 bases, with 12 bases between them. Germline V gene lookup returns CDR1 SGHVS and CDR2 FQNEAQ. The specimen comprised peripheral blood, sampled on day 0 of AZD1222 vaccination. This chain uses TRBV7-8 with TRBJ2-5, with TRBD1 as a possible D gene (5 bases). This receptor was obtained from an adult in good health. The CDR3 DNA sequence: TGTGCCAGCAGCCGATCAGGGCAGCAAGAGACCCAGTACTTC. Encoded protein: CASSRSGQQETQYF.